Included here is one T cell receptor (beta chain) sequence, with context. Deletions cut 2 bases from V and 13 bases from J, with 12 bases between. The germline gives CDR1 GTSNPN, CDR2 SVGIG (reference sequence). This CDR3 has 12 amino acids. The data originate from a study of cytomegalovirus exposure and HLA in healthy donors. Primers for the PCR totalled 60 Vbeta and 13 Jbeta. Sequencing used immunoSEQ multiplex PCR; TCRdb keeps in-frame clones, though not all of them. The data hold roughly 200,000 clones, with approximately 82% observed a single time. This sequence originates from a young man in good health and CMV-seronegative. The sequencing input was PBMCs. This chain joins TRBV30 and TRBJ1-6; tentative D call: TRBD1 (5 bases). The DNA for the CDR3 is TGTGCCTGGAGTAGGGGTAAAGGTCCCCTCCACTTT. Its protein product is CAWSRGKGPLHF.